A selection of T cell receptor beta chains follows, all from one sample in a study of control samples from healthy donors and cancer patients. The method was immunoSEQ multiplex PCR; TCRdb's version includes in-frame clones alone and lacks a portion of them. In the table there are 130,000 to 150,000 clones, about 91% of which are singletons. Sequencing was performed on blood. The receptors derive from a man aged 30-40 years in good health. CDR3s include the opening cysteine and the closing phenylalanine or tryptophan. D genes are given only for firm matches. The size field is filled for only some rows; it gives once, few, many or a size class.

once	TRBV4-1	TRBJ2-3	TRBD2	TGCGCCAGCAGCCCGGGGGGGGCAGATACGCAGTATTTT	CASSPGGADTQYF
-	TRBV19	TRBJ1-4	-	TGTGCCAGCATCACGGACGGCCTTACAACTAATGAAAAACTGTTTTTT	CASITDGLTTNEKLFF
-	TRBV21-1	TRBJ1-4	-	TGTGCCAGCAGAAGAAGGGAAGGAGAAAAACTGTTTTTT	CASRRREGEKLFF
-	TRBV3-1/TRBV3-2	TRBJ1-1	-	TGTGCCAGCAGCCAAGAGGAGGGCTTGAACACTGAAGCTTTCTTT	CASSQEEGLNTEAFF
-	TRBV30	TRBJ1-5	-	TGTGCCTGGAGTCAACAAGGGGATCAGCCCCAGCATTTT	CAWSQQGDQPQHF
-	TRBV9	TRBJ2-3	-	TGTGCCAGCAGCCTCGCGGGCACAGATACGCAGTATTTT	CASSLAGTDTQYF
once	TRBV2	TRBJ1-1	-	TGTGCCAGCAGGGGTGGTAGGAGCACTGAAGCTTTCTTT	CASRGGRSTEAFF
-	TRBV27	TRBJ2-3	TRBD2	TGTGCCAGCAGCCTACTAGCGGGGGTAGATACGCAGTATTTT	CASSLLAGVDTQYF
-	TRBV4-2	TRBJ1-3	-	TGTGCCAGCAGCCAAGGATGGGGTGTTGGAAACACCATATATTTT	CASSQGWGVGNTIYF
-	TRBV5-6	TRBJ1-2	-	TGTGCCAGCAGCTTACCAGGGTACGAGGGCTACACCTTC	CASSLPGYEGYTF
-	TRBV6-2/TRBV6-3	TRBJ2-3	TRBD2	TGTGCCAGCAGTTACGTAGCGGGGGCCCCCGATACGCAGTATTTT	CASSYVAGAPDTQYF
-	TRBV7-8	TRBJ1-2	-	TGTGCCAGCAGCTTAGCAGTTGGGGGGGGATTGGGCTATGGCTACACCTTC	CASSLAVGGGLGYGYTF
-	TRBV10-1	TRBJ2-7	-	TGCGCCAGCAGTGCCGGGACCCACACCTACGAGCAGTACTTC	CASSAGTHTYEQYF
-	TRBV5-1	TRBJ2-3	-	TGCGCCAGCAGCTTGGGAGGCAGACGCACAGATACGCAGTATTTT	CASSLGGRRTDTQYF
-	TRBV7-3	TRBJ2-2	TRBD1	TGTGCCAGCGCTATGGGGGCAGGGGGTAACACCGGGGAGCTGTTTTTT	CASAMGAGGNTGELFF
-	TRBV7-3	TRBJ1-1	-	TGTGCCAGCAGCTCCGGGTCTAACACTGAAGCTTTCTTT	CASSSGSNTEAFF
-	TRBV29-1	TRBJ1-2	-	TGCAGCGTTGGCGAGCAGTTCTATGGCTACACCTTC	CSVGEQFYGYTF
-	TRBV24-1	TRBJ2-7	-	TGTGCCACCAGTGGCAGGGGGCGGGAGGGAGAGCAGTACTTC	CATSGRGREGEQYF
-	TRBV28	TRBJ2-2	TRBD2	TGTGCCAGCAGCCCGATCAAAGCGGGGTCGGGCACCGGGGAGCTGTTTTTT	CASSPIKAGSGTGELFF
-	TRBV5-1	TRBJ2-1	-	TGCGCCAGCAGCTTGGGAGGGACTCAATACAATGAGCAGTTCTTC	CASSLGGTQYNEQFF
-	TRBV14	TRBJ2-1	-	TGTGCCAGCAGCCAAAGTCGCTATGAGCAGTTCTTC	CASSQSRYEQFF
-	TRBV10-3	TRBJ1-1	-	TGTGCCATCAGTGACGGCAACACTGAAGCTTTCTTT	CAISDGNTEAFF
-	TRBV7-9	TRBJ1-3	TRBD1	TGTGCCAGCAGCTTAGACAGGGGGACCGGAAACACCATATATTTT	CASSLDRGTGNTIYF
-	TRBV7-8	TRBJ1-2	TRBD1	TGTGCCAGCAGCATCCTTACAGGGGGCTATGGCTACACCTTC	CASSILTGGYGYTF
-	TRBV3-1/TRBV3-2	TRBJ2-7	TRBD2	TGTGCCAGCAGCCCAATCACCGGGACTAGCCGATACGAGCAGTACTTC	CASSPITGTSRYEQYF
-	TRBV2	TRBJ1-4	-	TGTGCCAGCAGTGAAGCGGGAAAACTGTTTTTT	CASSEAGKLFF
-	TRBV11-3	TRBJ1-1	-	TGTGCCAGCAGCTTAGGGGGTTGTGCTTTCTTT	CASSLGGCAFF
-	TRBV4-2	TRBJ1-2	-	TGTGCCAGCAGCCTTCCTAAAAAGCCGACAGGTCCAAGCTATGGCTACACCTTC	CASSLPKKPTGPSYGYTF
once	TRBV19	TRBJ1-1	-	TGTGCCAGTAAGAACACTGAAGCTTTCTTT	CASKNTEAFF
-	TRBV5-1	TRBJ1-1	-	TGCGCCAGCAGCTTGGCGGTCAGTCGTACGAACACTGAAGCTTTCTTT	CASSLAVSRTNTEAFF
-	TRBV27	TRBJ1-5	TRBD1	TGTGCCAGCAGGGTGACAGGGGATAGCAATCAGCCCCAGCATTTT	CASRVTGDSNQPQHF